The rows below give T cell receptor beta chains drawn from one sample of a study of regulatory T cells in long-lasting Graves disease. TCRdb reprocessed the multiplex PCR reads with MiXCR, giving one entry per CDR3 protein. In the table there are hundreds of thousands of distinct CDR3 sequences, around a fifth of which are singletons. Sequences were derived from peripheral blood mononuclear cells (PBMCs), sampled when the disease was refractory, from a patient treated with antithyroid drugs. The receptors come from a female donor with Graves disease. The CDR3 runs from the conserved cysteine through the conserved F or W. The D gene is left open where the match is weak. Only part of the rows carry a size: once, few, many, or a class if the clone is expanded.

V gene	J gene	clone size	D gene	CDR3 protein	CDR3 DNA
TRBV20-1	TRBJ2-7	once	-	CSAGGKGWYEQYF	TGCAGTGCTGGGGGGAAGGGGTGGTACGAGCAGTACTTC
TRBV6-1	TRBJ1-4	-	-	CASHFRAGSVEKLFF	TGTGCCAGCCACTTCCGGGCGGGGTCGGTTGAAAAACTGTTTTTT
TRBV7-8	TRBJ2-5	many	-	CASSLIRTVLEGETQYF	TGTGCCAGCAGCTTAATCCGGACAGTCCTAGAAGGGGAGACCCAGTACTTC
TRBV29-1	TRBJ2-7	few	-	CSVRVGDEQYF	TGCAGCGTCCGGGTTGGGGACGAGCAGTACTTC
TRBV12-5	TRBJ1-2	many	-	CASGFQGLGYTF	TGTGCTAGTGGTTTTCAGGGCCTGGGCTACACCTTC
TRBV20-1	TRBJ2-2	-	TRBD2	CSARDPLAGETNTGELFF	TGCAGTGCTAGAGATCCCCTAGCGGGGGAGACGAACACCGGGGAGCTGTTTTTT
TRBV7-6	TRBJ1-1	many	TRBD1	CASSLLWAGTENTEAFF	TGTGCCAGCAGCTTACTGTGGGCCGGGACAGAGAACACTGAAGCTTTCTTT
TRBV12-3/TRBV12-4	TRBJ2-2	many	-	CASSRPSFTGELFF	TGTGCCAGCAGTCGCCCCTCATTCACCGGGGAGCTGTTTTTT
TRBV7-3	TRBJ1-1	many	-	CASSLTLNTEAFF	TGTGCCAGCAGCCTTACATTGAACACTGAAGCTTTCTTT
TRBV7-2	TRBJ1-3	few	-	CASSFSLGVSGSGNTIYF	TGTGCCAGCAGCTTTTCCCTTGGGGTTTCGGGCTCTGGAAACACCATATATTTT
TRBV28	TRBJ1-5	many	-	CASSLVVQPQHF	TGTGCCAGCAGTTTAGTAGTTCAGCCCCAGCATTTT
TRBV12-3/TRBV12-4	TRBJ1-4	many	-	CASSMREKLFF	TGTGCCAGCAGTATGAGGGAAAAACTGTTTTTT
TRBV9	TRBJ2-2	few	TRBD1	CASSVEGAAGELFF	TGTGCCAGCAGCGTAGAGGGGGCGGCGGGGGAGCTGTTTTTT
TRBV7-3	TRBJ2-6	-	TRBD2	CASSLRLAGPGANVLTF	TGTGCCAGCAGCTTACGCCTAGCGGGCCCTGGGGCCAACGTCCTGACTTTC
TRBV6-1	TRBJ1-1	many	-	CASMTDRFEAFF	TGTGCCAGCATGACGGACCGATTTGAAGCTTTCTTT
TRBV9	TRBJ1-2	-	-	CASSVAGFNYGYTF	TGTGCCAGCAGCGTAGCGGGGTTTAACTATGGCTACACCTTC
TRBV5-1	TRBJ2-5	few	-	CASSRVGGEETQYF	TGCGCCAGCAGCAGGGTGGGGGGTGAAGAGACCCAGTACTTC
TRBV7-2	TRBJ1-4	-	-	CASSFEAGRKLFF	TGTGCCAGCAGCTTTGAAGCGGGAAGAAAACTGTTTTTT
TRBV7-3	TRBJ2-5	many	-	CASSLKAAGAGETQYF	TGTGCCAGCAGCTTAAAGGCGGCAGGCGCCGGAGAGACCCAGTACTTC
TRBV28	TRBJ1-4	many	-	CASSLGVSTALNEKLFF	TGTGCCAGCAGTTTAGGGGTATCGACAGCCTTGAATGAAAAACTGTTTTTT
TRBV7-2	TRBJ1-2	-	-	CASSLDSPSYGYTF	TGTGCCAGCAGCTTAGACAGCCCAAGCTATGGCTACACCTTC
TRBV29-1	TRBJ1-4	many	-	CSVVSGGGEKLFF	TGCAGCGTTGTCAGTGGGGGAGGGGAAAAACTGTTTTTT